Below, 24 T cell receptor beta chains from the same sample are listed, as sequenced in a study of OX40 agonist ivuxolimab in advanced cancers. Library method: the immunoSEQ multiplex PCR assay. TCRdb stores this immuneACCESS table with in-frame sequences only. Part of the clones is absent; in the studies checked, under half of the shortfall reflects unresolved V genes, and no reason is known for the rest. Within this sample are 65,000 to 85,000 clones, with 70% to 90% of them counted one time only. The ten most abundant clones make up roughly 2% of the sample. Sequenced here: CD4+ or CD8+ T cells sorted from blood, sampled in a trial of the OX40 agonist ivuxolimab. These receptors all stem from an adult with an advanced solid tumor such as melanoma, head and neck, liver or kidney cancer.

The table lists this clone with a count of one. V and J are TRBV5-8 and TRBJ2-7; no reliable D call. V was trimmed by 4 bases and J by 6 bases, leaving 20 bases between them. Germline CDR1 SGHTS, CDR2 YDEGEE. This CDR3 is 15 amino acids long. CDR3 DNA sequence: TGTGCCAGCAGCCCAATTTCAGGAATTCCTAGCGAGCAGTACTTC. Its translation: CASSPISGIPSEQYF.

The rearrangement uses TRBV5-1 and TRBJ1-2; D ambiguous. V lost 0 bases and J lost 6, with 9 bases in between. CDR3 length: 13 residues. Germline V CDR1 and CDR2: SGHRS, YFSETQ. The CDR3: CASSLAGSDGYTF. Here the CDR3 DNA reads TGCGCCAGCAGCTTGGCGGGGAGTGATGGCTACACCTTC.

This clone was observed once. J is TRBJ2-3 and V is TRBV2; D possibly corresponds to TRBD2 (6 bases). The germline V gene has CDR1 SNHLY and CDR2 FYNNEI. The V end was cut by 8 bases, the J end by 1 base, with 13 bases between. The CDR3 contains 14 residues. As DNA, the CDR3 is TGTGCCAGCGGGGGGTTCCGAGGCACAGATACGCAGTATTTT. Its translation is CASGGFRGTDTQYF.

The J gene is TRBJ1-2, the V gene TRBV9; 7 nucleotides line up with TRBD1. Germline CDR1 SGDLS, CDR2 YYNGEE. The junction had 8 bases not matched to a gene; V was cut back by 4 bases and J by 2 bases. The CDR3 loop spans 15 amino acids. CDR3 region: CASSKSGTENYGYTF. The CDR3 DNA sequence: TGTGCCAGCAGCAAATCCGGGACAGAAAACTATGGCTACACCTTC.

The rearrangement links TRBV2 to TRBJ1-4; D may be TRBD1 (6 bases). V was trimmed by 6 bases and J by 6 bases, leaving 17 bases between them. The CDR3 sequence is 15 residues long. Germline CDR1 reads SNHLY; CDR2 reads FYNNEI. The CDR3 spells CASSSSRGGDEKLFF. CDR3 coding DNA: TGTGCCAGCAGCTCCAGCAGGGGAGGCGATGAAAAACTGTTTTTT.

The chain links TRBV7-8 to TRBJ2-3, with 7 nucleotides matching TRBD2. The CDR3 totals 12 residues. The junction had 7 bases not matched to a gene; V was cut back by 3 bases and J by 13 bases. The germline gives CDR1 SGHVS, CDR2 FQNEAQ. The DNA of the CDR3 is TGTGCCAGCAGCTTTGAGCGGGGAGTAGAGTATTTT. It yields the protein CASSFERGVEYF.

This chain connects TRBV2 to TRBJ2-1; the D is unclear. V shed 6 bases and J shed 10 bases, with 13 bases lying between them. CDR3 length: 12 amino acids. CDR1 is SNHLY, CDR2 FYNNEI, per germline. DNA for the CDR3: TGTGCCAGCAGCCCCCGCCCTGACGAGCAGTTCTTC. Protein: CASSPRPDEQFF.

The V and J genes are TRBV30 and TRBJ2-5, with TRBD2 identical over 7 bases. The CDR3 runs 15 residues. V shed 0 bases and J 5 bases; nucleotides not matched to a gene: 9. Germline V gene data show CDR1 as GTSNPN and CDR2 as SVGIG (reference sequence). CDR3 nucleotides: TGTGCCTGGAGTGTTCTAGGACTAGGAGGGGAGACCCAGTACTTC. Its translation is CAWSVLGLGGETQYF.

V is TRBV28 and J is TRBJ1-1, with D unresolved. Trimming shortened V by 5 bases and J by 1 base, and 5 bases separated the two germline ends. This CDR3 region has 12 residues. The germline V gene has CDR1 MDHEN and CDR2 SYDVKM. The CDR3 region has the DNA TGTGCCAGCAGTCCCCCGAACACTGAAGCTTTCTTT. Translation: CASSPPNTEAFF.

This clone was seen once. V is TRBV30 and J is TRBJ2-4; D gene uncertain. V was trimmed by 4 bases and J by 0 bases, leaving 13 bases between them. The CDR3 loop spans 15 amino acids. Germline lookup yields CDR1 GTSNPN and CDR2 SVGIG (reference sequence). Here the CDR3 reads CAWKHGDIAKNIQYF. In nucleotides, the CDR3 is TGTGCCTGGAAGCATGGTGACATAGCCAAAAACATTCAGTACTTC.

The chain links TRBV9 to TRBJ1-3; a possible D gene is TRBD1 (6 bases). Germline loops: CDR1 SGDLS, CDR2 YYNGEE. V dropped 4 bases and J dropped 10 bases, with 15 bases sitting between them. The CDR3 consists of 13 residues. The CDR3 is CASSLPGQSTIYF. CDR3 DNA sequence: TGTGCCAGCAGCTTGCCCGGACAGTCAACCATATATTTT.

This clone has more than one count but fewer than ten. V and J are TRBV5-1 and TRBJ1-6, with a weak D call TRBD1 (5 bases). CDR1 is SGHRS, CDR2 YFSETQ, per germline. The CDR3 runs to 14 residues. V was clipped by 4 bases and J by 10 bases, with 15 bases between them. CDR3 sequence: CASSHGGKESPLHF. In DNA, the CDR3 is TGCGCCAGCAGCCACGGGGGGAAGGAGTCACCCCTCCACTTT. The full variable domain, in which reference TRBV5-1 and TRBJ1-6 provide the parts outside the CDR3, is KAGVTQTPRYLIKTRGQQVTLSCSPISGHRSVSWYQQTPGQGLQFLFEYFSETQRNKGNFPGRFSGRQFSNSRSEMNVSTLELGDSALYLCASSHGGKESPLHFGNGTRLTVT.

The chain recombines TRBV4-1 with TRBJ2-3; D is unresolved. The CDR3 length is 14 residues. Trimming took 1 base from V and 1 from J, leaving 6 bases between them. Germline V gene sequence: CDR1 MGHRA, CDR2 YSYEKL. CDR3 nucleotides: TGCGCCAGCAGCCAAGTTCACCGCACAGATACGCAGTATTTT. Protein product: CASSQVHRTDTQYF.

The gene calls are TRBV20-1 and TRBJ2-7, with D possibly matching TRBD2 (5 bases). This CDR3 has 11 residues. Germline V gene sequence: CDR1 DFQATT, CDR2 SNEGSKA (reference sequence). Trimming cost V 3 bases and J 7 bases, with 10 bases left between them. The CDR3 coding sequence is TGCAGTGCTAGCGAGGGCAATGAGCAGTACTTC. It codes for CSASEGNEQYF.

The chain employs TRBV19 and TRBJ2-2; D is possibly TRBD1 (6 bases). Germline V lookup: CDR1 LNHDA, CDR2 SQIVND (reference sequence). The CDR3 covers 14 residues. The V end lost 3 bases, the J end lost 4 bases, and 9 bases lay between the germline ends. The CDR3 nucleotides read TGTGCCAGTAGTATGGGGGCACTCACCGGGGAGCTGTTTTTT. This codes for CASSMGALTGELFF.

The chain is built from TRBV6-5 and TRBJ2-5, with D possibly TRBD2 on 6 matching bases. This CDR3 is 14 amino acids long. The ends were cut back, 0 bases at V and 2 bases at J, with 7 bases in the middle. Germline V gives CDR1 MNHEY, CDR2 SVGAGI. This chain's CDR3 is CASSYSEGQETQYF. The CDR3 bases are TGTGCCAGCAGTTACTCGGAGGGACAAGAGACCCAGTACTTC.

The rearrangement joins TRBV7-2 to TRBJ2-5; 7 nucleotides agree with TRBD2. Unmatched junction bases numbered 5, after V lost 5 bases and J lost 2 bases. The CDR3 loop spans 14 amino acids. Germline CDR1 SGHTA, CDR2 FQGNSA. The CDR3 region is CASSGGGMQETQYF. The CDR3 nucleotides are TGTGCCAGCAGCGGGGGAGGGATGCAAGAGACCCAGTACTTC.

The chain recombines TRBV7-2 with TRBJ2-3; D remains unclear. The CDR3 has 12 amino acids. Germline V gene data show CDR1 as SGHTA and CDR2 as FQGNSA. V was cut by 8 bases and J by 5 bases, with 11 bases left in between. For the CDR3, the DNA is TGTGCCAGCGCCGAGGCACTAGATACGCAGTATTTT. Protein: CASAEALDTQYF.

The chain couples TRBV6-5 to TRBJ2-7; 8 positions agree with TRBD1. V lost 10 bases to trimming and J lost 5 bases; unmatched junction nucleotides: 7. In germline, CDR1 is MNHEY, CDR2 SVGAGI. This CDR3 spans 12 amino acids. The CDR3 is CATRGTGDEQYF. The DNA of the CDR3 is TGTGCCACCCGCGGGACAGGAGACGAGCAGTACTTC.

This sequence joins TRBV7-9 and TRBJ2-2; D is ambiguous. Germline V gene data show CDR1 as SEHNR and CDR2 as FQNEAQ (reference sequence). CDR3 length: 13 residues. V was cut by 0 bases and J by 7 bases, with 6 bases left in between. The CDR3 spells CASSLAPGGELFF. CDR3 in DNA: TGTGCCAGCAGCTTAGCTCCAGGCGGGGAGCTGTTTTTT.

V usage is TRBV18 and J usage is TRBJ2-3; D gene unclear. With 1 base removed from V and 2 bases from J, the gap between germline ends came to 10 bases. In germline, CDR1 is KGHSH, CDR2 LQKENI. The CDR3 has 15 residues. The DNA of the CDR3 is TGTGCCAGCTCACCACAGGTAGCTCCCACAGATACGCAGTATTTT. Amino acids: CASSPQVAPTDTQYF.

V gene TRBV11-3 combines with J gene TRBJ2-5; TRBD1 might be the D (5 bases). V dropped 5 bases and J dropped 1 base, with 11 bases sitting between them. CDR1 SGHNT and CDR2 YENEEA come from the germline V gene. The CDR3 has 14 residues. The CDR3 reads CASSTTGAQETQYF. The DNA of the CDR3 is TGTGCCAGCAGCACTACAGGAGCCCAAGAGACCCAGTACTTC.

This chain links TRBV6-5 with TRBJ1-6, with no clear D. Germline assignment: CDR1 MNHEY and CDR2 SVGAGI. V was cut by 7 bases and J by 8 bases, with 15 bases left in between. The CDR3 extends over 14 amino acids. The chain's CDR3 is CASKKRAGDSPLHF. Here the CDR3 DNA reads TGTGCCAGCAAAAAAAGAGCCGGGGATTCACCCCTCCACTTT.

The chain links TRBV28 to TRBJ2-3; tentative D call: TRBD2 (5 bases). V lost 7 bases, J lost 7 bases, and 15 bases lay in between. This CDR3 is 13 amino acids long. The germline CDR1 and CDR2 sequences are MDHEN and SYDVKM. The CDR3 sequence: CASILRASNTQYF. The CDR3 DNA is TGTGCCAGCATCTTGAGGGCGTCAAATACGCAGTATTTT.